The 20 T cell receptor beta chains presented below share a single source sample, sequenced in a study of shared clonotypes between healthy human individuals. The repertoire was sequenced with immunoSEQ multiplex PCR; TCRdb's copy has only in-frame clones and lacks some. This sample has about 110,000 clones, with around 71% found just once. Sequencing input: memory CD8+ T cells sorted from blood. Subset denoted: CD45RO+ cells pooled with CCR7-negative TemRA cells. The source is a woman aged 25 to 45 in good health.

V is TRBV5-4 and J is TRBJ1-1, with D unclear. The V end was cut by 3 bases, the J end by 0 bases, with 3 bases between. This CDR3 has 12 amino acids. Germline V gene sequence: CDR1 SGHNT, CDR2 YYREEE (reference sequence). The CDR3 DNA is TGTGCCAGCAGCTACTTGAACACTGAAGCTTTCTTT. This encodes CASSYLNTEAFF.

The table lists this clone with many counts. V gene TRBV7-9 combines with J gene TRBJ2-7; no firm D call. The CDR3 spans 15 residues. Germline values: CDR1 SEHNR, CDR2 FQNEAQ (reference sequence). V lost 4 bases and J 2 bases, leaving 15 bases between the germline ends. The CDR3 reads CASSSTAPATYEQYF. Here the CDR3 DNA reads TGTGCCAGCAGCTCAACGGCTCCGGCTACCTACGAGCAGTACTTC.

This clone was picked up many times. The chain joins TRBV29-1 to TRBJ2-1; no definite D call. This CDR3 has 14 residues. V was pared by 2 bases and J by 5 bases, with 13 bases between. Germline CDR1 and CDR2: SQVTM and ANQGSEA. CDR3 protein: CSVELGGPNNEQFF. CDR3 bases: TGCAGCGTTGAATTGGGCGGACCGAACAATGAGCAGTTCTTC.

The chain is built from TRBV10-3 and TRBJ2-7; D may be TRBD2 (5 bases). Germline assignment: CDR1 ENHRY and CDR2 SYGVKD. Trimming cost V 11 bases and J 6 bases, with 20 bases left between them. The CDR3 runs 13 residues. CDR3 region: CALGLELTSEQYF. DNA of the CDR3: TGTGCCCTCGGTTTAGAGTTAACTAGCGAGCAGTACTTC.

CDR3 region: CASSRLAGGHTGELFF. DNA of the CDR3: TGTGCCAGCAGCCGACTAGCGGGAGGGCACACCGGGGAGCTGTTTTTT. This rearrangement joins TRBV11-2 to TRBJ2-2, with TRBD2 matching over 14 bases. Germline V gives CDR1 SGHAT, CDR2 FQNNGV. The V gene end was trimmed by 5 bases and the J gene end by 3 bases; junction bases not matched to a gene: 2. The CDR3 length is 16 residues.

This clone was observed at least ten times. The J gene is TRBJ2-6, the V gene TRBV6-5, with D maybe TRBD2 (5 bases). CDR3 length: 16 residues. The V end lost 0 bases, the J end lost 3 bases, and 9 bases lay between the germline ends. The germline V gene has CDR1 MNHEY and CDR2 SVGAGI. In nucleotides, the CDR3 is TGTGCCAGCAGTTACTCGGAGAGGGTTGGGGCCAACGTCCTGACTTTC. Translation: CASSYSERVGANVLTF.

The rearrangement uses TRBV7-2 and TRBJ2-5, with D possibly TRBD2 on 5 matching bases. Judging by the DNA end, TRBJ2-7 fits better; the J call may be wrong. CDR1 and CDR2 from the germline V gene are SGHTA and FQGNSA. The CDR3 consists of 14 residues. The CDR3 nucleotides read TGTGCCAGCAGCTGGGCGGGCAGCTCCTACGAGCAGTACTTC. Translation gives CASSWAGSSYEQYF.

In this sample, this clone turned up once. The CDR3 DNA reads TGCGCCAGCAGCCTCTCACTTCCGAACATTCAGTACTTC. This sequence encodes CASSLSLPNIQYF. The V call is TRBV5-1, the J call TRBJ2-4; no reliable D call. The germline gives CDR1 SGHRS, CDR2 YFSETQ. The CDR3 sequence is 13 residues long. With 4 bases removed from V and 7 bases from J, the gap between germline ends came to 12 bases.

This chain joins TRBV29-1 and TRBJ2-3, with TRBD2 matching 16 bases. The junction had 6 bases not matched to a gene; V was cut back by 5 bases and J by 4 bases. Germline values: CDR1 SQVTM, CDR2 ANQGSEA. CDR3 length: 16 residues. The CDR3 nucleotides read TGCAGCGTTTCGGGGACTAGCGGGAGGGCCGCAGATACGCAGTATTTT. Translated: CSVSGTSGRAADTQYF.

V and J are TRBV28 and TRBJ1-2; D is perhaps TRBD1 (5 bases). This CDR3 has 15 amino acids. From germline, CDR1 is MDHEN and CDR2 SYDVKM. The V and J ends lost 3 bases and 9 bases respectively, with 20 bases between them. The CDR3 is CASSFLGTRLRSYTF. For the CDR3, the DNA is TGTGCCAGCAGTTTCTTAGGGACGCGACTTCGGAGCTACACCTTC.

The chain recombines TRBV18 with TRBJ2-5; possible D gene TRBD2, 5 bases. The CDR3 covers 15 residues. Germline loops: CDR1 KGHSH, CDR2 LQKENI. V was clipped by 4 bases and J by 5 bases, with 17 bases between them. The DNA of the CDR3 is TGTGCCAGCTCACGTGGGCTAGCCCTACCGGAGACCCAGTACTTC. Its translation: CASSRGLALPETQYF.

This clone is medium-sized in the sample. Distinct nucleotide sequences in the sample also encode this CDR3. The rearrangement links TRBV14 to TRBJ1-1, with D perhaps matching TRBD1 (5 bases). Germline CDR1 SGHDN, CDR2 FVKESK. V dropped 0 bases and J dropped 4 bases, with 12 bases sitting between them. This CDR3 spans 15 amino acids. The CDR3 nucleotides are TGTGCCAGCAGCCAAGAAGGGGCCCTTGCCACTGAAGCTTTCTTT. Translating it yields CASSQEGALATEAFF.

The chain combines TRBV5-1 with TRBJ2-1; 7 bases line up with TRBD2. This CDR3 has 14 amino acids. Germline CDR1 SGHRS, CDR2 YFSETQ. J gave up 8 bases and V 3 bases, and 8 bases lay outside the gene matches. The CDR3 sequence: CASSYSRGIDEQFF. The CDR3 nucleotides are TGCGCCAGCAGCTACTCGCGGGGGATCGATGAGCAGTTCTTC.

The chain couples TRBV5-4 to TRBJ2-7, with D hard to call. Trimming removed 2 bases from V and 6 bases from J, with 6 bases in between. This CDR3 has 11 residues. Germline V gives CDR1 SGHNT, CDR2 YYREEE (reference sequence). CDR3 residues: CASSFSSEQYF. The CDR3 region has the DNA TGTGCCAGCAGCTTTTCGAGCGAGCAGTACTTC.

V usage is TRBV28 and J usage is TRBJ2-7, with D uncertain. The V and J ends lost 8 bases and 2 bases respectively, with 16 bases between them. There are 14 residues in the CDR3. Germline CDR1 is MDHEN and CDR2 is SYDVKM. The CDR3 region is CASRLDGEAYEQYF. Here the CDR3 DNA reads TGTGCCAGCCGGTTGGATGGGGAAGCCTACGAGCAGTACTTC.

The chain is built from TRBV6-5 and TRBJ2-5; weak D call: TRBD1 (5 bases). The J call is doubtful: the DNA matches TRBJ2-7 better. Germline V gene sequence: CDR1 MNHEY, CDR2 SVGAGI. The CDR3 loop spans 14 amino acids. The DNA for the CDR3 is TGTGCCAGCAGTCCCAGGGAAGGTTTCGGCGAGCAGTACTTC. It yields the protein CASSPREGFGEQYF.

This clone was found a few times. The chain has TRBV30 and TRBJ2-4, with no clear D. The CDR3 extends over 12 amino acids. V shed 4 bases and J shed 7 bases, with 11 bases lying between them. CDR1 and CDR2 from the germline V gene are GTSNPN and SVGIG (reference sequence). CDR3 coding DNA: TGTGCCTGGATGGGGAACGGGAACATTCAGTACTTC. Its translation is CAWMGNGNIQYF.

This clone was observed a single time. The genes are TRBV7-2 and TRBJ2-3; D uncertain. V lost 5 bases to trimming and J lost 0 bases, with 12 bases between them. Germline CDR1 SGHTA, CDR2 FQGNSA. The CDR3 totals 15 residues. The CDR3 nucleotides read TGTGCCAGCAGCCAACAACGAGACAGCACAGATACGCAGTATTTT. It translates to CASSQQRDSTDTQYF.

The chain carries TRBV19 and TRBJ2-6, with 8 bases fitting TRBD2. CDR1 is LNHDA, CDR2 SQIVND, per germline (reference sequence). There are 18 residues in the CDR3. V gave up 5 bases and J gave up 2 bases; unmatched junction bases: 11. As DNA, the CDR3 is TGTGCCAGTAGTTCGCCGGGACTAGTTCGTCCTGGGGCCAACGTCCTGACTTTC. It yields the protein CASSSPGLVRPGANVLTF.

The chain combines TRBV5-6 with TRBJ2-7; D ambiguous. The CDR3 has 12 residues. The germline CDR1 and CDR2 sequences are SGHDT and YYEEEE. Trimming shortened V by 0 bases and J by 6 bases, and 7 bases separated the two germline ends. The CDR3 is CASSLGDGEQYF. CDR3 DNA sequence: TGTGCCAGCAGCTTGGGGGATGGCGAGCAGTACTTC. Full variable domain (outside the CDR3, taken from reference TRBV5-6 and TRBJ2-7): DAGVTQSPTHLIKTRGQQVTLRCSPKSGHDTVSWYQQALGQGPQFIFQYYEEEERQRGNFPDRFSGHQFPNYSSELNVNALLLGDSALYLCASSLGDGEQYFGPGTRLTVT.